This T cell receptor beta chain was profiled in a study of STAT5B mutations in CD4+ large granular lymphocyte leukemia. Assay: immunoSEQ multiplex PCR; the TCRdb copy retains only in-frame clones and omits some. The sample includes approximately 35,000 clones, approximately 82% of them seen just once. CDR1 and CDR2 (germline): MNHNS, SASEGT. This CDR3 region has 15 residues. Deletions cut 6 bases from V and 5 bases from J, with 19 bases between. Healthy controls were blood donor buffy coats. The rearrangement joins TRBV6-1 to TRBJ2-5; D is possibly TRBD1 (6 bases). The sequence was collected from a human donor in good health. Input material: CD4+ T cells from blood buffy coats. The CDR3 reads CASRAGLTGRETQYF. The CDR3 coding sequence is TGTGCCAGCAGGGCCGGGCTGACAGGTCGGGAGACCCAGTACTTC.